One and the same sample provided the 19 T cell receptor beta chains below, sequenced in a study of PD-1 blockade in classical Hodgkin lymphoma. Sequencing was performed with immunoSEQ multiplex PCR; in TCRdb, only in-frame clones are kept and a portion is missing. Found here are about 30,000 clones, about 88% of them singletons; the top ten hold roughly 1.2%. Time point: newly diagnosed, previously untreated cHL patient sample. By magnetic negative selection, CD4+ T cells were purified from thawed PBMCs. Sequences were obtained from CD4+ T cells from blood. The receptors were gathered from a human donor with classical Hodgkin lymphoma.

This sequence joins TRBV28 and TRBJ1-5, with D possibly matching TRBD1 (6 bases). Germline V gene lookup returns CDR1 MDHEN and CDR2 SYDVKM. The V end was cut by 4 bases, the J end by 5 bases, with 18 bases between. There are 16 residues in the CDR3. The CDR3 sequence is CASSSPQGPLDQPQHF. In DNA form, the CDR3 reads TGTGCCAGCAGTTCTCCCCAGGGGCCGCTTGATCAGCCCCAGCATTTT.

The CDR3, as DNA: TGTGCCAGCAGTTTACGGACTAGAGATACGCAGTATTTT. Translation gives CASSLRTRDTQYF. The chain combines TRBV6-6 with TRBJ2-3; 7 bases agree with TRBD2. CDR1 is MNHNY, CDR2 SVGAGI, per germline (reference sequence). Trimming removed 4 bases from V and 5 bases from J; junction bases left unmatched: 3. The CDR3 is 13 amino acids.

CDR3 amino acids: CASSGRSGPIEAFF. As DNA, the CDR3 is TGTGCCAGCAGCGGGCGTTCAGGCCCTATAGAAGCTTTCTTT. The rearrangement joins TRBV7-9 to TRBJ1-1; D is unresolved. This CDR3 is 14 amino acids long. V was shortened by 5 bases and J by 8 bases, with 18 bases between the two germline ends. Germline V lookup: CDR1 SEHNR, CDR2 FQNEAQ (reference sequence).

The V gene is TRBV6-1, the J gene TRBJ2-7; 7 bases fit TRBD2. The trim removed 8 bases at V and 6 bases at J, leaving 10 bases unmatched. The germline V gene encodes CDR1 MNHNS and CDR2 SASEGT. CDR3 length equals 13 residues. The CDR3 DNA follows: TGTGCCAGCCGACTGAGCGGGGCTTCCGAGCAGTACGTC. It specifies CASRLSGASEQYV.

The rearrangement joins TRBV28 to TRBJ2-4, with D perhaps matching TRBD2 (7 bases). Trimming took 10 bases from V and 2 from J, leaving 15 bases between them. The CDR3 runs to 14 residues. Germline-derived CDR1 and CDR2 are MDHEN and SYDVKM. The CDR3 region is CATGGPLTKNIQYF. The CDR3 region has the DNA TGTGCCACCGGGGGGCCGTTAACCAAAAACATTCAGTACTTC.

The CDR3 DNA follows: TGTGCCAGCAGTGAAGGGCCTAGCGGGAGAATCTACGAGCAGTACGTC. Residues: CASSEGPSGRIYEQYV. V gene TRBV6-1 combines with J gene TRBJ2-7; 10 nucleotides line up with TRBD2. The junction had 6 bases not matched to a gene; V was cut back by 1 base and J by 3 bases. The CDR3 totals 16 residues. Germline V gene sequence: CDR1 MNHNS, CDR2 SASEGT.

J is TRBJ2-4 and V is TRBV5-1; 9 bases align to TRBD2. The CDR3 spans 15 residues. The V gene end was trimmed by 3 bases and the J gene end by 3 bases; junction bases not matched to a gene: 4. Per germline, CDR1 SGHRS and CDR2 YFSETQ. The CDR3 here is CASSSWTSDKNIQYF. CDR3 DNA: TGCGCCAGCAGCTCCTGGACTAGCGACAAAAACATTCAGTACTTC.

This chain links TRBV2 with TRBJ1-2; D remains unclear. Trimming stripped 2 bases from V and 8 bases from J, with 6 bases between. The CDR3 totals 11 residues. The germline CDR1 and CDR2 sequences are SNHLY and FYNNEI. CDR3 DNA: TGTGCCAGCAGTGAATTGGGGGGCTACACCTTC. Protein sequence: CASSELGGYTF.

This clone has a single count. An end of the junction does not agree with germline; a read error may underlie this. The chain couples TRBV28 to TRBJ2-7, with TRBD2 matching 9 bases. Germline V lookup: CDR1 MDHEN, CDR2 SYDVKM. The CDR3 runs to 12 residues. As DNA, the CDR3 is TGTGCCAGCAGTTTAATGGCTAGCGGGGCGGAGTTC. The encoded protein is CASSLMASGAEF.

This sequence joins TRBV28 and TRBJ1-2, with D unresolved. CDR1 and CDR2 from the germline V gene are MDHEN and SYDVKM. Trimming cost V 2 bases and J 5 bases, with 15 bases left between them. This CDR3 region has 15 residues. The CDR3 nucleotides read TGTGCCAGCAGTTTAGGCCAGCGATTGATTTATGGCTACACCTTC. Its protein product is CASSLGQRLIYGYTF.

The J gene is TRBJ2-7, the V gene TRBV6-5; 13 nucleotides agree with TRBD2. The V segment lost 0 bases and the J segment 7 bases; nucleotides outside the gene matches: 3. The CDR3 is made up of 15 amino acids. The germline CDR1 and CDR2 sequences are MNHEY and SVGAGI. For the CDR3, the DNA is TGTGCCAGCAGTTACTCGGGACTAGCGGGGCGAGAGCAGTACTTC. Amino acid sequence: CASSYSGLAGREQYF.

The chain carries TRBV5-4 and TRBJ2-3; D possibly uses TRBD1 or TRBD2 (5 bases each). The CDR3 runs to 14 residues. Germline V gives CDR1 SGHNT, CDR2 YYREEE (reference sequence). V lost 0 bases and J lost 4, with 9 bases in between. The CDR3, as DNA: TGTGCCAGCAGCTTGGGGCAGGGACCAGATACGCAGTATTTT. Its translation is CASSLGQGPDTQYF.

The CDR3 DNA reads TGTCCTGGGAGCGCACCACCCCGAGAAGCTTTCTTT. Protein sequence: CPGSAPPREAFF. The V call is TRBV22-1, the J call TRBJ1-1. TRBV22-1 is marked as a pseudogene. This CDR3 is 12 amino acids long.

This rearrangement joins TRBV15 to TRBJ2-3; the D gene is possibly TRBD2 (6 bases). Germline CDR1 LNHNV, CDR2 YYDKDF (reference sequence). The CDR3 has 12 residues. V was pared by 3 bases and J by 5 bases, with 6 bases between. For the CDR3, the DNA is TGTGCCACCAGCAGGGGGGGAGATACGCAGTATTTT. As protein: CATSRGGDTQYF.

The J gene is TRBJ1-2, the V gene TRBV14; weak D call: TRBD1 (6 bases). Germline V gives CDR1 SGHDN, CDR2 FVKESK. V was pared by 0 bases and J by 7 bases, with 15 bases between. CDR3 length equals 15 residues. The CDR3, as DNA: TGTGCCAGCAGCCAAGAGTTAGGGGGAACGGGTGGCTACACCTTC. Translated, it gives CASSQELGGTGGYTF.

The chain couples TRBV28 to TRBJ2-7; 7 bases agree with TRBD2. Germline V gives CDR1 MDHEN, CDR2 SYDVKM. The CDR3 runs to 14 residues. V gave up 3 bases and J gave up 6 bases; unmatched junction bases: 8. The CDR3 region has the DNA TGTGCCAGCAGTTTTCCGGGAGGCTCCGGCGAGCAGTACTTC. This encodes CASSFPGGSGEQYF.

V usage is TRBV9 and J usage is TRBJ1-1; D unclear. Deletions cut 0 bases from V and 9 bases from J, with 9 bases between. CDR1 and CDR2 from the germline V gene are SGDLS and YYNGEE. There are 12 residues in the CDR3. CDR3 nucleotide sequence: TGTGCCAGCAGCGTAGGCGGAGGGAAAGCTTTCTTT. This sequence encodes CASSVGGGKAFF. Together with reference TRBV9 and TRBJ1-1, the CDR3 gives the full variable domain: DSGVTQTPKHLITATGQRVTLRCSPRSGDLSVYWYQQSLDQGLQFLIQYYNGEERAKGNILERFSAQQFPDLHSELNLSSLELGDSALYFCASSVGGGKAFFGQGTRLTVV.

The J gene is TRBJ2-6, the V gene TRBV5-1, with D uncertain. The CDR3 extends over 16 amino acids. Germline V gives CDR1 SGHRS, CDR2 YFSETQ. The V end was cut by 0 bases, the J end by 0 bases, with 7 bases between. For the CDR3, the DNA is TGCGCCAGCAGCTTGGAACGATACTCTGGGGCCAACGTCCTGACTTTC. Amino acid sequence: CASSLERYSGANVLTF. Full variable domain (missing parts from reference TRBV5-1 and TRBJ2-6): KAGVTQTPRYLIKTRGQQVTLSCSPISGHRSVSWYQQTPGQGLQFLFEYFSETQRNKGNFPGRFSGRQFSNSRSEMNVSTLELGDSALYLCASSLERYSGANVLTFGAGSRLTVL.

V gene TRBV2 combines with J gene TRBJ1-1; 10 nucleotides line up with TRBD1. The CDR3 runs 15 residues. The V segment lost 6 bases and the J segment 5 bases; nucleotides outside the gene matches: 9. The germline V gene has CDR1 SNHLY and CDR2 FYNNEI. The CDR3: CASRLDRGTVTEAFF. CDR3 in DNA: TGTGCCAGCAGACTGGACAGGGGGACCGTGACTGAAGCTTTCTTT.